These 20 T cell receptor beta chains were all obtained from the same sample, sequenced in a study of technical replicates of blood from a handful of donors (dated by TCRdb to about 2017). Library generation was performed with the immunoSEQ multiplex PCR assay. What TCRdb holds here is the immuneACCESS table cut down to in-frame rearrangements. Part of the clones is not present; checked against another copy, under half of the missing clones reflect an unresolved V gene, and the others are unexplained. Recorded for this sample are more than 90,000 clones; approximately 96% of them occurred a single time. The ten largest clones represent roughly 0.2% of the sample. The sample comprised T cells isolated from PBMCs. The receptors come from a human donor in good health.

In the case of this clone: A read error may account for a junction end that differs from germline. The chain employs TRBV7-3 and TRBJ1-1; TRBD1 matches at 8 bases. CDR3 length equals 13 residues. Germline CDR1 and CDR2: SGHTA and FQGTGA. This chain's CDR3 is CASSVTQGGKAFF. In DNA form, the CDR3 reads TGTGCCAGCAGCGTAACACAGGGGGGCAAAGCTTTCTTT.

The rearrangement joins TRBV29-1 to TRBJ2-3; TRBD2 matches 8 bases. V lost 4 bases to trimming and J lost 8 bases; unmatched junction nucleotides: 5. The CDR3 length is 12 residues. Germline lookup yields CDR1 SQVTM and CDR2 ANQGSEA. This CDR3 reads CSVGETSATQYF. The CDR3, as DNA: TGCAGCGTTGGGGAGACTAGCGCTACGCAGTATTTT.

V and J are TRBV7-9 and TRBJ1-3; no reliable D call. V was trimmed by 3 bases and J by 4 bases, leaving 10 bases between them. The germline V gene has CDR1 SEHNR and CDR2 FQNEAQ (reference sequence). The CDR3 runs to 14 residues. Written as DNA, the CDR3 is TGTGCCAGCAGCTTTACGGGAGACGGAAACACCATATATTTT. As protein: CASSFTGDGNTIYF.

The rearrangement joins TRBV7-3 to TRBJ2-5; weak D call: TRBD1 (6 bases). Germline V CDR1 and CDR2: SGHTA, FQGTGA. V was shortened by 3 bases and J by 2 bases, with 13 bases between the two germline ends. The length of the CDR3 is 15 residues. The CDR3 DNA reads TGTGCCAGCAGCTTGGGCCTCGGACAGCAAGAGACCCAGTACTTC. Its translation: CASSLGLGQQETQYF.

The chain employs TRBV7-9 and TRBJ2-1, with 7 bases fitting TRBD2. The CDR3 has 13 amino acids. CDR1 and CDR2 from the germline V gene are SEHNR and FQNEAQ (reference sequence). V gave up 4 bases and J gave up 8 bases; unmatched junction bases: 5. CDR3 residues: CASSWEGPDEQFF. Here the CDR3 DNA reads TGTGCCAGCAGCTGGGAGGGCCCCGATGAGCAGTTCTTC.

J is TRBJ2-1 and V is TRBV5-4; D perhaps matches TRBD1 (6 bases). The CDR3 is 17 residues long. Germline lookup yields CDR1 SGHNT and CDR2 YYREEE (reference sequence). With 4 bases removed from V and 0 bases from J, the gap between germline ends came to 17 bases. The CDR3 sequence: CASSPTGQKSSYNEQFF. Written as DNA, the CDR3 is TGTGCCAGCAGCCCGACAGGACAGAAGAGCTCCTACAATGAGCAGTTCTTC.

CDR3 protein: CASNPRGTSGGESGELFF. DNA of the CDR3: TGTGCCAGCAATCCTCGAGGGACTAGCGGTGGGGAATCCGGGGAGCTGTTTTTT. This rearrangement joins TRBV27 to TRBJ2-2; 11 nucleotides align to TRBD2. V shed 7 bases, J shed 6 bases, and the junction held 16 bases outside the gene matches. This CDR3 has 18 residues. Germline loops: CDR1 MNHEY, CDR2 SMNVEV (reference sequence).

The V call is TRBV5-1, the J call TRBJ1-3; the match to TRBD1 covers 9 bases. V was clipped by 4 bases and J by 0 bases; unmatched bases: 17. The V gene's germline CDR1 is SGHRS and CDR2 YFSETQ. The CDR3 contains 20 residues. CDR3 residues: CASSPGQGSHRDGSGNTIYF. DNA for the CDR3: TGCGCCAGCAGCCCCGGACAGGGGTCGCACAGAGATGGCTCTGGAAACACCATATATTTT.

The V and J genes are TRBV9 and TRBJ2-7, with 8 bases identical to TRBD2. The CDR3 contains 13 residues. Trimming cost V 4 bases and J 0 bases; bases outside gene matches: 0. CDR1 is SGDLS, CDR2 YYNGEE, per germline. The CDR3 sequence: CASSSGSSYEQYF. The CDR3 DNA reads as TGTGCCAGCAGCAGCGGGAGCTCCTACGAGCAGTACTTC.

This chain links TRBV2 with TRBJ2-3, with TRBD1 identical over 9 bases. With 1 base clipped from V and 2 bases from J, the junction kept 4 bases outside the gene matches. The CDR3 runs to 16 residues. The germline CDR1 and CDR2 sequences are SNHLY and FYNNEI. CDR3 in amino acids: CASSEGTGANTDTQYF. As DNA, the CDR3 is TGTGCCAGCAGTGAAGGGACAGGGGCCAACACAGATACGCAGTATTTT.

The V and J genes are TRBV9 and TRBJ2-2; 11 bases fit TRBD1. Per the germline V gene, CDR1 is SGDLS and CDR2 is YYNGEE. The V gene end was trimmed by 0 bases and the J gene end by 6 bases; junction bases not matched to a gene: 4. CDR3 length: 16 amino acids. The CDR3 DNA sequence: TGTGCCAGCAGCGTAGTGGACAGGGGGCTACCCGGGGAGCTGTTTTTT. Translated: CASSVVDRGLPGELFF.

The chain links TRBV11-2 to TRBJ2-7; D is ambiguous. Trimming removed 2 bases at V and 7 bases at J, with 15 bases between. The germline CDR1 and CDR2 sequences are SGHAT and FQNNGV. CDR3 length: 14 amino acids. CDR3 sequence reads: CASSLISGPGEQYF. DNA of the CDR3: TGTGCCAGCAGCTTAATTTCAGGTCCTGGAGAGCAGTACTTC.

CDR3 sequence (DNA): TGTGCCAGCAGCTCGGGACTACGCGGGAGGATAAGGGACTCCTACAATGAGCAGTTCTTC. Amino acids: CASSSGLRGRIRDSYNEQFF. The chain joins TRBV7-6 to TRBJ2-1, with 8 positions matching TRBD2. Losses at the gene ends were 4 bases for V and 0 bases for J; bases not matched to a gene: 17. The CDR3 consists of 20 residues. Looked up from germline, CDR1 is SGHVS and CDR2 is FNYEAQ.

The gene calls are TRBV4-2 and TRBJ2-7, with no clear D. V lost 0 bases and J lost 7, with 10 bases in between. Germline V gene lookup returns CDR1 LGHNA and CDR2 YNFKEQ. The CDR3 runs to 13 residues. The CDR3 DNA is TGTGCCAGCAGCCAAGAAACCGAGTCGGAGCAGTACTTC. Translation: CASSQETESEQYF.

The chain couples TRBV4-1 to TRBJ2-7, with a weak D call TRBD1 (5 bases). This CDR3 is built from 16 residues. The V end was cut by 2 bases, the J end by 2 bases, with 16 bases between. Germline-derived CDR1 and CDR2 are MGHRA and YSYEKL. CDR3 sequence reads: CASSQPRWSGTYEQYF. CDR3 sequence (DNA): TGCGCCAGCAGCCAACCTCGGTGGTCAGGGACCTACGAGCAGTACTTC.

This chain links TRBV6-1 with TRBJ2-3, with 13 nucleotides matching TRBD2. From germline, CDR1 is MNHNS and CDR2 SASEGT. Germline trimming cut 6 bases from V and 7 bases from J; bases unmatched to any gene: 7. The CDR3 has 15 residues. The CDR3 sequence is CASRLLAGGYYTQYF. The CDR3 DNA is TGTGCCAGCAGGTTACTAGCGGGGGGGTATTATACGCAGTATTTT.

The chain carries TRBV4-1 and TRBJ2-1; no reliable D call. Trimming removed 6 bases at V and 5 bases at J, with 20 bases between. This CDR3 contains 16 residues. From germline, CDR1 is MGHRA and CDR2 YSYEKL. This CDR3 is CASRPVTRGLHNEQFF. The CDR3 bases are TGCGCCAGCAGGCCGGTGACGAGAGGTTTGCACAATGAGCAGTTCTTC.

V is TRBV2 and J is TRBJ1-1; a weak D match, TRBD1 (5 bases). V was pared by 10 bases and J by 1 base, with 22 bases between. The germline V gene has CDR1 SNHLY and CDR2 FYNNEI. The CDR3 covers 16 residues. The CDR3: CATSMGRQFTNTEAFF. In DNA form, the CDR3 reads TGTGCCACATCAATGGGGCGACAGTTTACGAACACTGAAGCTTTCTTT. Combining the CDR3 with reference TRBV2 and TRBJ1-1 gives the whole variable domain EPEVTQTPSHQVTQMGQEVILRCVPISNHLYFYWYRQILGQKVEFLVSFYNNEISEKSEIFDDQFSVERPDGSNFTLKIRSTKLEDSAMYFCATSMGRQFTNTEAFFGQGTRLTVV.

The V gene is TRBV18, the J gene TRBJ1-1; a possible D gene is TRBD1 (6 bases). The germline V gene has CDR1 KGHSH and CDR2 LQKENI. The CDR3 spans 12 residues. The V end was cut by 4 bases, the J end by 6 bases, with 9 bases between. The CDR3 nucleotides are TGTGCCAGCTCACTAACAGGGTCTGAAGCTTTCTTT. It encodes CASSLTGSEAFF.

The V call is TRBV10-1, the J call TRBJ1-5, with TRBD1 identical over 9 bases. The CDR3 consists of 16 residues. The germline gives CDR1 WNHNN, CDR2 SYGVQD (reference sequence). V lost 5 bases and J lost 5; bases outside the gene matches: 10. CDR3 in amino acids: CASSHPPTGGYQPQHF. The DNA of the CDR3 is TGCGCCAGCAGTCACCCCCCGACAGGGGGTTATCAGCCCCAGCATTTT.